The sequence of this T cell receptor beta chain was determined in a study of blood T cells in healthy people across ages (dated by TCRdb to 2014 to 2015). Describing the broader study: Template switching captured roughly one uniquely barcoded TCR beta cDNA molecule per two T cells in model experiments. To avoid experimental bias, donors of different ages were spread randomly across the sequencing lanes. Age-related changes in TCR beta repertoire diversity were measured in the study by deep sequencing normalized with unique cDNA molecular identifiers. Using the same blood draw, the study looked at two additional independent replicas of 1 million unique cDNA reads for two donors, one aged 18 to 29 and the other aged 80 or older. Donors were grouped into four age groups: young (average approximately 16 years), middle-aged (under 40), aged (about 59) and long-lived (approximately 75).

The donors were roughly 40 Caucasian individuals from Russia, aged 6 to 90 years, who were systemically healthy. Each donor gave around 9.9 milliliters of peripheral blood, collected into EDTA-treated Vacutainer tubes. Ficoll-Paque density-gradient centrifugation was used to isolate PBMCs, with at least 7 million per sample. Trizol reagent was used to extract total RNA from the PBMCs, yielding at least 6 micrograms per sample. The percentages of naive CD45RAhigh/CD27high T cells were determined by flow cytometry on a PBMC aliquot from every donor. General conclusions and limits of the study: Estimates of total diversity based on one million sequenced T cells were considered lower bounds and underestimates. Observed TCR beta diversity per million T cells fell roughly linearly with age, and a significant reduction was already apparent by age roughly 41. A strong correlation was found between observed TCR beta diversity and the percentage of naive T cells measured by flow cytometry. Conclusive comparison of naive and antigen-experienced compartments was prevented by the profiling of bulk unsorted PBMCs. Compared with the aged group, the long-lived group had more naive CD4+ T cells, fewer expanded clones and increased TCR diversity, a pattern suggesting age selection. Because the CMV infection status of the donors was unknown, age-related changes in expanded clonotypes may potentially have been confounded.

Receptor amplification or capture employed 5' RACE. The reads were generated on an Illumina HiSeq 2500. The second PCR ran for roughly 7 to 12 cycles and used a J-beta primer mix along with a sample-barcoded 5' primer. Each TCR beta cDNA molecule received a unique molecular identifier from a template-switch 5' adaptor carrying 12 random nucleotides. Each sample yielded at least 2.5 million CDR3-containing paired-end reads. First-strand cDNA synthesis was performed from all RNA using the Mint cDNA synthesis kit, with priming by a TRBC-specific oligonucleotide. Following uracil-DNA glycosylase treatment, a first 18-cycle PCR with universal primers M1SS and BC2_uni_R was performed on all cDNA. The original methods were these. Normalization of each sample was performed by random selection of 1 million high-quality reads, each carrying a distinct molecular identifier. Reads with shared molecular identifiers were discarded instead of being binned into consensus sequences. CDR3 identification, clonotype clustering and error correction used MiTCR with a Q25 quality threshold and the strictest error-elimination algorithm. A nonparametric unseen species model using Euler transformation provided a lower-bound estimate of total TCR beta diversity. TCRdb's own reprocessing of the public reads used fastp at Q25 and MiXCR and kept productive beta chains. Entries that share a CDR3 protein sequence are merged under the most common genes and DNA. The V and J calls were not made by the authors but by TCRdb's processing. The sample records about 1,000,000 distinct CDR3 sequences, 40% to 45% of which are singletons. The ten largest clonotypes hold under 20% of the sample.

This clonotype appeared a few times. Which antigen it targets is not known. No base quality values were provided; no much bigger clone lies one nucleotide off. V gives up 3 bases and J gives up 4 bases, and the segment between their germline ends measures 9 bases. Its CDR3 holds 13 amino acids, cysteine through phenylalanine. The CDR3 DNA has 39 bases and is translated from base 1. This TCR came from a woman aged 60-75 years in good health. Sequenced material: blood. This receptor chain uses TRBV12-3 or TRBV12-4 and TRBJ1-2; a weak D assignment points to TRBD1 (6 bases agree). CDR3 reads: CASSLRGPYGYTF. In nucleotides, the sequence is TGTGCCAGCAGTTTGCGGGGGCCCTATGGCTACACCTTC.